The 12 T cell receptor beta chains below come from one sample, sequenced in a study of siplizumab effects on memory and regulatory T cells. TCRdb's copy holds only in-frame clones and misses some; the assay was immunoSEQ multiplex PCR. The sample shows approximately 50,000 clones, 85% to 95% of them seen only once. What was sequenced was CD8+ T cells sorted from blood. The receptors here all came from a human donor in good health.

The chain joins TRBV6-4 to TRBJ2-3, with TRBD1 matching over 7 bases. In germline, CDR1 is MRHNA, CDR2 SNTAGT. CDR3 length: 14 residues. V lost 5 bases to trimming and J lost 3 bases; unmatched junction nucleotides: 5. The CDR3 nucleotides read TGTGCCAGCAGTCGACAGGGAGCGACAGATACGCAGTATTTT. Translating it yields CASSRQGATDTQYF.

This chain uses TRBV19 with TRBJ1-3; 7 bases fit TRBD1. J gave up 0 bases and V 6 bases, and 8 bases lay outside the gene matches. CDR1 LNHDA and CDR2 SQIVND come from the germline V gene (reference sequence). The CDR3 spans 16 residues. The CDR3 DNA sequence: TGTGCCAGTAGCTCAATACAGGGGACCTCTGGAAACACCATATATTTT. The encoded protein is CASSSIQGTSGNTIYF.

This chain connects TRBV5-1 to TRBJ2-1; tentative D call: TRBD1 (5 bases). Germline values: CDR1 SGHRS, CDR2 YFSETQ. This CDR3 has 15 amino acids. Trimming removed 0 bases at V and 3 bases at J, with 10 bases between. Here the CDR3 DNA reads TGCGCCAGCAGCTTGGGGCAGGGCTTCTACAATGAGCAGTTCTTC. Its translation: CASSLGQGFYNEQFF.

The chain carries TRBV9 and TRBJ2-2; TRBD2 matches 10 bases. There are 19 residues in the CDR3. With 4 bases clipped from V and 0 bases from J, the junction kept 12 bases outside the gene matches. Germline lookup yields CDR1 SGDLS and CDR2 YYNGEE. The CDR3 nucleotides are TGTGCCAGCAGCTTTAGAACTAGCGGGGCCGCCCCGAACACCGGGGAGCTGTTTTTT. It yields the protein CASSFRTSGAAPNTGELFF.

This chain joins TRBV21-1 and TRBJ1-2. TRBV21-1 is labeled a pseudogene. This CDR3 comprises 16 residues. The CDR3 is CASSKLGDAQKYGYTF. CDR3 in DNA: TGTGCCAGCAGCAAACTCGGGGACGCCCAGAAATATGGCTACACCTTC.

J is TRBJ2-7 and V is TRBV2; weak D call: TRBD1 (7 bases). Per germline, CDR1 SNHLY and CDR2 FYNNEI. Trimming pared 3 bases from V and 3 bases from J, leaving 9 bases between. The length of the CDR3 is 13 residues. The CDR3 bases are TGTGCCAGCAGTGAGCGGGACAGCTACGAGCAGTACTTC. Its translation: CASSERDSYEQYF.

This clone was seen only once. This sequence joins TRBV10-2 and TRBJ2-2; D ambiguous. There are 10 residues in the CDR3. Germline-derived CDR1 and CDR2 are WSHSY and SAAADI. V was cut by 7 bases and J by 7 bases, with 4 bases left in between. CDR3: CASKDGELFF. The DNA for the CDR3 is TGCGCCAGCAAGGACGGGGAGCTGTTTTTT.

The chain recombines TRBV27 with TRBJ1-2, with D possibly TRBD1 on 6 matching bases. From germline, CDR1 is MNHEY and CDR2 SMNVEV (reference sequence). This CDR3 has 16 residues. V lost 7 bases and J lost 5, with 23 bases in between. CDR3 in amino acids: CASTPAHPGAKYGYTF. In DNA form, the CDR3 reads TGTGCCAGCACACCAGCTCACCCAGGGGCGAAATATGGCTACACCTTC.

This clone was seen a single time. Here the CDR3 reads CASGVKDEQYF. The CDR3 region has the DNA TGTGCCAGTGGAGTTAAAGACGAGCAGTACTTC. J is TRBJ2-7 and V is TRBV6-6; no firm D call. This CDR3 is built from 11 residues. The germline gives CDR1 MNHNY, CDR2 SVGAGI (reference sequence). Trimming pared 9 bases from V and 5 bases from J, leaving 11 bases between.

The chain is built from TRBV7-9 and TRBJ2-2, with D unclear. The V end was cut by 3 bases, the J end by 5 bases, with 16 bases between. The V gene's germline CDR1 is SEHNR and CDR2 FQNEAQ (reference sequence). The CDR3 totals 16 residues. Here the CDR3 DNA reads TGTGCCAGCAGCTTGATTTTTTTATTTTATACCGGGGAGCTGTTTTTT. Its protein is CASSLIFLFYTGELFF.

Here the CDR3 DNA reads TGTGCCAGCGCCACCATCGGGACTAGCGCAGATACGCAGTATTTT. Its translation is CASATIGTSADTQYF. The V gene is TRBV28, the J gene TRBJ2-3; 10 bases fit TRBD2. This CDR3 region has 15 residues. The ends lost 8 bases at V and 4 bases at J; junction bases unmatched: 9. Germline V gene sequence: CDR1 MDHEN, CDR2 SYDVKM.

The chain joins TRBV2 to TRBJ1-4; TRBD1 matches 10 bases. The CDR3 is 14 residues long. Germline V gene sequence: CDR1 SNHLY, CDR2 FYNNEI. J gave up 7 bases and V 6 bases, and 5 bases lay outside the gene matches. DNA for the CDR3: TGTGCCAGCAGGTTGACAGGGGGCAGTGAAAAACTGTTTTTT. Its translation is CASRLTGGSEKLFF.